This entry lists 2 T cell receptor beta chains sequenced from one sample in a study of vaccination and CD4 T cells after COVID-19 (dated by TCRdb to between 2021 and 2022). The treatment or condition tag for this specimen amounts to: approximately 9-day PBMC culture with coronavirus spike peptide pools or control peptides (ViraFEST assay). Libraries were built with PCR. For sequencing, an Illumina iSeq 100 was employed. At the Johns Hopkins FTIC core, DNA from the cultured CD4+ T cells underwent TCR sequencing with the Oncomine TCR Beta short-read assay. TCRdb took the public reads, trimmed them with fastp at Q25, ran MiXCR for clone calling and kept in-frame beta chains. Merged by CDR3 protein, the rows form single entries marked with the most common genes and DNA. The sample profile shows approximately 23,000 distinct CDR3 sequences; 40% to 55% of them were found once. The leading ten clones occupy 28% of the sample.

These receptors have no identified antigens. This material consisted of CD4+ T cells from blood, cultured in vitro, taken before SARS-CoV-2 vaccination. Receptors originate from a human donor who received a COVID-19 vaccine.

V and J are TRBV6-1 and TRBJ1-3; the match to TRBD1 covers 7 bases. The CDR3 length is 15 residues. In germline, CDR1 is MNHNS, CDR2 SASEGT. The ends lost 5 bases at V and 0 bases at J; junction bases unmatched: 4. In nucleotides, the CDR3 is TGTGCCAGCAGTCCGCACAGGGGCTCTGGAAACACCATATATTTT. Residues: CASSPHRGSGNTIYF.

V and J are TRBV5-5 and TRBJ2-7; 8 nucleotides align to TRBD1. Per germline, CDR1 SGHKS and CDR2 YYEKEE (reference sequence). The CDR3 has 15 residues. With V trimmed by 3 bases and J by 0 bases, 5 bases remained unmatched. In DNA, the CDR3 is TGTGCCAGCAGCTCACAGGGGGGTAGCTCCTACGAGCAGTACTTC. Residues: CASSSQGGSSYEQYF.